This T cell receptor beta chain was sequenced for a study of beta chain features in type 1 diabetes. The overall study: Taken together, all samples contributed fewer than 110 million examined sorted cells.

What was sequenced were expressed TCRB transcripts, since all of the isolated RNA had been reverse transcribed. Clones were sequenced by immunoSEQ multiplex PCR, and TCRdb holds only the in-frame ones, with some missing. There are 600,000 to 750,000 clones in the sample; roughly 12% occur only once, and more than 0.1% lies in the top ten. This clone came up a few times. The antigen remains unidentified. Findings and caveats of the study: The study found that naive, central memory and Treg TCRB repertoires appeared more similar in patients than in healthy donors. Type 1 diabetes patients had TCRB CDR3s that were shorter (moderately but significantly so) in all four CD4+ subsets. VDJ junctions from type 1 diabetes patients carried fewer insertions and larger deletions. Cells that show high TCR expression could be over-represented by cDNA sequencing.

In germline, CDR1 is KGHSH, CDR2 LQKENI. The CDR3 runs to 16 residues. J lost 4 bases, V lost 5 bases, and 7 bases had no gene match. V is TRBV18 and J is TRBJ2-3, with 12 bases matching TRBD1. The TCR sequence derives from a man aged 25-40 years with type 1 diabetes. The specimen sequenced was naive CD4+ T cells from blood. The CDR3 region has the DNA TGTGCCAGCTCATTCTCCGGGACAGGGGGCCCAGATACGCAGTATTTT. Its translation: CASSFSGTGGPDTQYF.